The TCR beta chain described here comes from a study of Ad26.COV2.S vaccination and SARS-CoV-2 variants. Study details: The authors gave Ad26.COV2.S intramuscularly, either once or twice 56 days apart.

Treatment: around 19 received Ad26.COV2.S at low or high dose, single or two shots; roughly five received placebo; per-sample allocation not given. Sampling happened 63 days after the first vaccine or placebo injection. This CDR3 is built from 15 residues. Germline CDR1 SGDLS, CDR2 YYNGEE. V lost 0 bases and J lost 6, with 14 bases in between. Sequencing used immunoSEQ multiplex PCR; TCRdb keeps in-frame clones, though not all of them. The repertoire holds more than 400,000 clones, with around 91% as singletons. The source is a person aged 18-60 years who received the Ad26.COV2.S COVID-19 vaccine or a placebo. The sample in question was peripheral blood, obtained in a trial of Ad26.COV2.S vaccine versus placebo. V and J are TRBV9 and TRBJ2-3; D unclear. The CDR3 bases are TGTGCCAGCAGCGTAGTAGCTTACCCGGCGGATACGCAGTATTTT. Its protein is CASSVVAYPADTQYF.